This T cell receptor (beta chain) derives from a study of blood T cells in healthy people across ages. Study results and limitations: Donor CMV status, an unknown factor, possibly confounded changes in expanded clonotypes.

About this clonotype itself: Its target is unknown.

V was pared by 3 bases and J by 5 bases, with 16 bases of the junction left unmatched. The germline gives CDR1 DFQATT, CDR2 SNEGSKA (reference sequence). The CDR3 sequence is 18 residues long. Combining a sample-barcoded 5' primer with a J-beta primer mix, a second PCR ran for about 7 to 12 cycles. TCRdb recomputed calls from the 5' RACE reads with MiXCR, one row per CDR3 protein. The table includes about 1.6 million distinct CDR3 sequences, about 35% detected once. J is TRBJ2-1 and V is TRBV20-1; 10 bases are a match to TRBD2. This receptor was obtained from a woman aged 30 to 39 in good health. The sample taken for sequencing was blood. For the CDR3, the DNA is TGCAGTGCTAGGCGAGGGTTTCGGGCAGCGGGAGGGCACAATGAGCAGTTCTTC. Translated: CSARRGFRAAGGHNEQFF.